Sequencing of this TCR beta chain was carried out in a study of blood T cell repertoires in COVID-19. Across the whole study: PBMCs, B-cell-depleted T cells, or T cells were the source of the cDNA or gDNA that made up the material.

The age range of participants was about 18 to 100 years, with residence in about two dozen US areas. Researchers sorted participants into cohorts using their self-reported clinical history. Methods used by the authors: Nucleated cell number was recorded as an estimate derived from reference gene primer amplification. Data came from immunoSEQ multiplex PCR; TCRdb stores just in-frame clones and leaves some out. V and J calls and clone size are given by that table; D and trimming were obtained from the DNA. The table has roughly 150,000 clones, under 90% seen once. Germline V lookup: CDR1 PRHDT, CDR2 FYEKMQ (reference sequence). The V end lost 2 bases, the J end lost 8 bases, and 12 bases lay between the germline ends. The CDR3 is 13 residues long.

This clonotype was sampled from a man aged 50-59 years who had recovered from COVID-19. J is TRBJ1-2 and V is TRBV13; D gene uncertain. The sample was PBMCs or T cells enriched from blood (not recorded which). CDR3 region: CASSLTSTGGYTF. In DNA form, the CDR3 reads TGTGCCAGCAGCTTAACCTCCACCGGGGGCTACACCTTC.